The 11 T cell receptor beta chains in this list originate from one sample, sequenced in a study of T cells in Graves' hyperthyroidism and ophthalmopathy. Amplification of TCR beta CDR3 regions was performed using RNA transcripts as template. HTBI primers were used for first-round RT-PCR of the TCR CDR3. TCRdb analysed the multiplex PCR reads with MiXCR anew, one entry per CDR3 protein. This repertoire shows about 290,000 distinct CDR3 sequences, around 16% found once; its top ten account for around 33%. Material: blood. The source of these receptors is a man aged 25 to 40 with Graves' hyperthyroidism.

The J gene is TRBJ1-2, the V gene TRBV13; tentatively, D is TRBD1 (5 bases). Germline values: CDR1 PRHDT, CDR2 FYEKMQ (reference sequence). The CDR3 is 18 amino acids. The ends were cut back, 4 bases at V and 3 bases at J, with 24 bases in the middle. The CDR3 loop reads CASSSPTFGGEGYYGYTF. In DNA, the CDR3 is TGTGCCAGCAGCTCCCCCACATTCGGGGGGGAGGGCTACTATGGCTACACCTTC.

This clonotype was counted ten times or more. The chain combines TRBV5-4 with TRBJ2-1, with a possible D match to TRBD1 (6 bases). CDR1 is SGHNT and CDR2 is YYREEE in the germline V gene (reference sequence). Trimming shortened V by 2 bases and J by 4 bases, and 10 bases separated the two germline ends. CDR3 length: 14 residues. Written as DNA, the CDR3 is TGTGCCAGCAGCTTCTGGACAGCTTACAATGAGCAGTTCTTC. Protein product: CASSFWTAYNEQFF. The full variable domain, rest sourced from reference TRBV5-4 and TRBJ2-1, is ETGVTQSPTHLIKTRGQQVTLRCSSQSGHNTVSWYQQALGQGPQFIFQYYREEENGRGNFPPRFSGLQFPNYSSELNVNALELDDSALYLCASSFWTAYNEQFFGPGTRLTVL.

This clonotype was observed many times. The chain employs TRBV20-1 and TRBJ2-1; TRBD2 aligns across 8 bases. V was pared by 3 bases and J by 0 bases, with 4 bases of the junction left unmatched. Germline CDR1 and CDR2: DFQATT and SNEGSKA (reference sequence). The CDR3 totals 15 residues. CDR3 nucleotide sequence: TGCAGTGCTAGCCCCGGGACTAGCTCCTACAATGAGCAGTTCTTC. The encoded protein is CSASPGTSSYNEQFF.

This clonotype was seen at least ten times. This chain links TRBV5-1 with TRBJ1-1; D gene ambiguous. The CDR3 has 16 amino acids. Trimming removed 0 bases from V and 2 bases from J, with 14 bases in between. Looked up from germline, CDR1 is SGHRS and CDR2 is YFSETQ. The CDR3: CASSLEFRGRNTEAFF. The CDR3 DNA follows: TGCGCCAGCAGCTTGGAGTTTCGCGGAAGAAACACTGAAGCTTTCTTT.

In this sample, this clonotype turned up a few times. The chain links TRBV12-3 or TRBV12-4 to TRBJ1-6; unclear D gene. V was cut by 5 bases and J by 7 bases, with 12 bases left in between. The CDR3 is 14 residues long. DNA for the CDR3: TGTGCCAGCAGTCCTGCCACTTTGAATTCACCCCTCCACTTT. This encodes CASSPATLNSPLHF.

A single count supports this clonotype. This chain connects TRBV2 to TRBJ2-7, with a tentative D call TRBD1 (6 bases). Looked up from germline, CDR1 is SNHLY and CDR2 is FYNNEI. V dropped 4 bases and J dropped 4 bases, with 14 bases sitting between them. The CDR3 runs to 14 residues. CDR3 residues: CASSGDRNSYEQYF. As DNA, the CDR3 is TGTGCCAGCAGTGGCGACAGGAATTCTTACGAGCAGTACTTC.

The chain couples TRBV4-1 to TRBJ2-3; 8 positions match TRBD2. CDR1 and CDR2 (germline): MGHRA, YSYEKL. The J segment lost 1 base and the V segment lost 1 base, leaving 1 base of the junction unmatched. This CDR3 contains 15 residues. In DNA, the CDR3 is TGCGCCAGCAGCCAAGGGCGGGAGGGCACAGATACGCAGTATTTT. This gives the protein CASSQGREGTDTQYF.

This clonotype has a single count. This rearrangement joins TRBV7-9 to TRBJ2-2; no reliable D call. Germline CDR1 and CDR2: SEHNR and FQNEAQ (reference sequence). Deletions cut 5 bases from V and 1 base from J, with 8 bases between. The CDR3 consists of 14 residues. CDR3 in amino acids: CASSMDLNTGELFF. The CDR3 nucleotides are TGTGCCAGCAGCATGGACCTGAACACCGGGGAGCTGTTTTTT.

This clonotype has a single count. This chain links TRBV28 with TRBJ1-1; 10 bases map to TRBD1. Germline values: CDR1 MDHEN, CDR2 SYDVKM. The CDR3 length is 14 residues. J gave up 5 bases and V 6 bases, and 6 bases lay outside the gene matches. CDR3 sequence (DNA): TGTGCCAGCAGAACGACAGGGGGCAGGACTGAAGCTTTCTTT. This gives the protein CASRTTGGRTEAFF.

The V and J genes are TRBV24-1 and TRBJ1-1; 8 bases map to TRBD1. The CDR3 is 16 residues long. V shed 6 bases and J 0 bases; nucleotides not matched to a gene: 8. Germline V gene sequence: CDR1 KGHDR, CDR2 SFDVKD. The CDR3 region has the DNA TGTGCCACCAGTCCGACAGGGGTTTTTATGAACACTGAAGCTTTCTTT. Translation gives CATSPTGVFMNTEAFF.

This clonotype was detected many times. This chain connects TRBV30 to TRBJ2-1; no definite D call. Germline CDR1 and CDR2: GTSNPN and SVGIG (reference sequence). The CDR3 covers 13 residues. V lost 0 bases to trimming and J lost 3 bases, with 6 bases between them. The CDR3 nucleotides are TGTGCCTGGAGTGTACCTAGCTACAATGAGCAGTTCTTC. Translated, it gives CAWSVPSYNEQFF.